The clone carrying this TCR beta chain was found many times. The antigen is unknown. As for treatment: oral pan-JAK inhibitor, 5-10 mg twice daily. The source of the sample is a study of CD8+ T cells in alopecia areata. Study as a whole: Treatment with tofacitinib (6 to 18 months) was followed by 6 months off drug. Affected scalp percentage determined the severity score of treated patients. Study findings and constraints: Especially in alopecia totalis/universalis, lesional scalp showed greater clonality than normal scalp did.

cDNA prepared by RNA extraction and subsequent reverse transcription served as the template for sequencing. Produced via immunoSEQ multiplex PCR; TCRdb's table is partial and in-frame only. The sample lists about 200,000 clones, over 45% occurring once. This TCR derives from a human donor with alopecia areata. The sample was CD4+ T cells sorted from blood, taken at week 24, from a patient treated with tofacitinib.

Written as DNA, the CDR3 is TGCAGCGTTGAAGACTACATGAACACTGAAGCTTTCTTT. This codes for CSVEDYMNTEAFF. V is TRBV29-1 and J is TRBJ1-1; D is ambiguous. The germline V gene encodes CDR1 SQVTM and CDR2 ANQGSEA. The V end was cut by 0 bases, the J end by 0 bases, with 5 bases between. The CDR3 runs to 13 residues.